The rows below give T cell receptor beta chains drawn from one sample of a study of blood T cells in healthy people across ages. TCRdb re-analysed the 5' RACE reads in MiXCR, keeping a single row per CDR3 protein. The sample holds about 970,000 distinct CDR3 sequences, roughly 51% seen once. Material for sequencing was blood. The receptors derive from a woman in her fifties or sixties in good health. Both conserved end residues are part of each CDR3. The order of the fields is CDR3 protein, CDR3 DNA, J gene, V gene, clone size, D gene. The D gene is left open where the match is weak. Clone size is not always given. Where it is, it says once, few, many or a class for expanded clones.

CDR3aa: CASSTGGSLYETQYF; CDR3nt: TGTGCCAGCAGTACTGGCGGGAGTTTGTATGAGACCCAGTACTTC; j_gene: TRBJ2-5; v_gene: TRBV2; abundance: -; d_gene: TRBD2
CDR3aa: CSVGHQETTQYF; CDR3nt: TGCAGCGTGGGACACCAAGAGACGACCCAGTACTTC; j_gene: TRBJ2-5; v_gene: TRBV29-1; abundance: -; d_gene: -
CDR3aa: CASSPLAEGTQYF; CDR3nt: TGTGCCAGCAGCCCACTAGCGGAAGGGACCCAGTACTTC; j_gene: TRBJ2-5; v_gene: TRBV3-1; abundance: -; d_gene: TRBD2
CDR3aa: CASSGGSHQPQHF; CDR3nt: TGTGCCAGCAGTGGGGGTAGCCATCAGCCCCAGCATTTT; j_gene: TRBJ1-5; v_gene: TRBV6-1; abundance: few; d_gene: -
CDR3aa: CSVGRGVGETQYF; CDR3nt: TGCAGCGTTGGTCGGGGGGTTGGGGAGACCCAGTACTTC; j_gene: TRBJ2-5; v_gene: TRBV29-1; abundance: -; d_gene: TRBD2
CDR3aa: CASSYSMQGGRFF; CDR3nt: TGTGCCAGCAGTTACTCGATGCAGGGGGGCAGGTTCTTC; j_gene: TRBJ2-1; v_gene: TRBV6-5; abundance: -; d_gene: -
CDR3aa: CAISQLGFYGYTF; CDR3nt: TGTGCCATCAGCCAACTTGGGTTCTATGGCTACACCTTC; j_gene: TRBJ1-2; v_gene: TRBV10-3; abundance: -; d_gene: -
CDR3aa: CASSEAVTGLPPNQPQHF; CDR3nt: TGTGCCAGCAGTGAAGCGGTGACAGGGTTGCCCCCTAATCAGCCCCAGCATTTT; j_gene: TRBJ1-5; v_gene: TRBV6-1; abundance: few; d_gene: TRBD1
CDR3aa: CAISGRDNEKLFF; CDR3nt: TGTGCCATCAGTGGGAGGGATAATGAAAAACTGTTTTTT; j_gene: TRBJ1-4; v_gene: TRBV10-3; abundance: -; d_gene: -
CDR3aa: CASSASYRGNIQYF; CDR3nt: TGTGCCAGCAGCGCTAGCTACCGGGGAAACATTCAGTACTTC; j_gene: TRBJ2-4; v_gene: TRBV7-2; abundance: few; d_gene: -
CDR3aa: CTSSQEWGDYEQYF; CDR3nt: TGTACCAGCAGCCAAGAATGGGGTGATTACGAGCAGTACTTC; j_gene: TRBJ2-7; v_gene: TRBV4-2; abundance: -; d_gene: -
CDR3aa: CASSSPASGNTDTQYF; CDR3nt: TGTGCCAGCAGTTCCCCTGCTAGCGGGAACACAGATACGCAGTATTTT; j_gene: TRBJ2-3; v_gene: TRBV28; abundance: -; d_gene: TRBD2
CDR3aa: CASSLVRETDTQYF; CDR3nt: TGTGCCAGCAGCTTAGTAAGGGAGACAGATACGCAGTATTTT; j_gene: TRBJ2-3; v_gene: TRBV7-2; abundance: few; d_gene: -
CDR3aa: CASSPTSGAYEQYF; CDR3nt: TGCGCCAGCAGCCCGACTAGCGGGGCCTACGAGCAGTACTTC; j_gene: TRBJ2-7; v_gene: TRBV3-1; abundance: many; d_gene: TRBD2
CDR3aa: CASSPTQVYSYEQYF; CDR3nt: TGCGCCAGCAGCCCAACACAGGTCTACTCCTACGAGCAGTACTTC; j_gene: TRBJ2-7; v_gene: TRBV4-1; abundance: -; d_gene: -
CDR3aa: CAITMTGIGTEAFF; CDR3nt: TGTGCCATCACTATGACAGGCATTGGCACTGAAGCTTTCTTT; j_gene: TRBJ1-1; v_gene: TRBV10-3; abundance: -; d_gene: -
CDR3aa: CATIQDRVGTDTQYF; CDR3nt: TGTGCCACCATTCAAGACAGGGTCGGGACAGATACGCAGTATTTT; j_gene: TRBJ2-3; v_gene: TRBV15; abundance: few; d_gene: TRBD1
CDR3aa: CASSPGPRQNIQYF; CDR3nt: TGTGCCAGCAGCCCGGGACCTCGACAAAACATTCAGTACTTC; j_gene: TRBJ2-4; v_gene: TRBV7-2; abundance: -; d_gene: -
CDR3aa: CASKSYNEQFF; CDR3nt: TGTGCCAGCAAGTCCTACAATGAGCAGTTCTTC; j_gene: TRBJ2-1; v_gene: TRBV2; abundance: -; d_gene: -
CDR3aa: CASSLEGQGGNTEAFF; CDR3nt: TGTGCCAGCAGTTTAGAGGGACAGGGGGGGAACACTGAAGCTTTCTTT; j_gene: TRBJ1-1; v_gene: TRBV27; abundance: -; d_gene: TRBD1
CDR3aa: CASSQDRLGGTDTQYF; CDR3nt: TGCGCCAGCAGCCAAGATCGTTTAGGCGGCACAGATACGCAGTATTTT; j_gene: TRBJ2-3; v_gene: TRBV4-3; abundance: few; d_gene: -
CDR3aa: CSATGSGFEPQHF; CDR3nt: TGCAGTGCTACCGGATCGGGATTTGAGCCCCAGCATTTT; j_gene: TRBJ1-5; v_gene: TRBV20-1; abundance: -; d_gene: -
CDR3aa: CASSSPTGYEAFF; CDR3nt: TGTGCCAGCAGCTCCCCGACAGGGTATGAAGCTTTCTTT; j_gene: TRBJ1-1; v_gene: TRBV7-8; abundance: -; d_gene: TRBD1
CDR3aa: CASSLETKLDTQYF; CDR3nt: TGTGCCAGCAGCTTAGAAACCAAGCTCGATACGCAGTATTTT; j_gene: TRBJ2-3; v_gene: TRBV7-2; abundance: -; d_gene: -
CDR3aa: CASSVYGRSNTGELFF; CDR3nt: TGCGCCAGCAGCGTGTATGGGCGATCGAACACCGGGGAGCTGTTTTTT; j_gene: TRBJ2-2; v_gene: TRBV5-1; abundance: -; d_gene: -
CDR3aa: CTSSSGIFYEQYF; CDR3nt: TGTACCAGCAGTTCGGGGATTTTCTACGAGCAGTACTTC; j_gene: TRBJ2-7; v_gene: TRBV12-3/TRBV12-4; abundance: -; d_gene: -